This T cell receptor beta chain was documented in a study of radiotherapy plus CTLA-4 blockade in lung cancer. Study details: Of all patients, approximately 19% responded objectively and approximately 30% showed disease control.

Remarks on this clone: Its antigen is unknown.

The V gene's germline CDR1 is LNHDA and CDR2 SQIVND (reference sequence). The CDR3 is 14 amino acids. Germline trimming cut 8 bases from V and 0 bases from J; bases unmatched to any gene: 5. Regarding the study as a whole: It was early blood T cell clone dynamics, with interferon-beta, that reportedly best predicted response. Once radiotherapy plus ipilimumab had been given, TCR clones derived from tumor expanded in blood.

Chemo-refractory metastatic non-small-cell lung cancer patients received focal radiation with ipilimumab CTLA-4 blockade. The assay was immunoSEQ multiplex PCR, and TCRdb's table has in-frame clones only and misses some. The sample consists of 40,000 to 45,000 clones, approximately 70% of them appearing once. The source material was peripheral blood, sampled from a patient treated with radiotherapy plus ipilimumab. The gene calls are TRBV19 and TRBJ1-2; 8 bases are a match to TRBD1. This TCR derives from a human donor with non-small cell lung cancer who had stable disease on radiotherapy plus ipilimumab. The CDR3 nucleotides are TGTGCCAGTGAGGAGGGACAGGCTAACTATGGCTACACCTTC. The encoded protein is CASEEGQANYGYTF.